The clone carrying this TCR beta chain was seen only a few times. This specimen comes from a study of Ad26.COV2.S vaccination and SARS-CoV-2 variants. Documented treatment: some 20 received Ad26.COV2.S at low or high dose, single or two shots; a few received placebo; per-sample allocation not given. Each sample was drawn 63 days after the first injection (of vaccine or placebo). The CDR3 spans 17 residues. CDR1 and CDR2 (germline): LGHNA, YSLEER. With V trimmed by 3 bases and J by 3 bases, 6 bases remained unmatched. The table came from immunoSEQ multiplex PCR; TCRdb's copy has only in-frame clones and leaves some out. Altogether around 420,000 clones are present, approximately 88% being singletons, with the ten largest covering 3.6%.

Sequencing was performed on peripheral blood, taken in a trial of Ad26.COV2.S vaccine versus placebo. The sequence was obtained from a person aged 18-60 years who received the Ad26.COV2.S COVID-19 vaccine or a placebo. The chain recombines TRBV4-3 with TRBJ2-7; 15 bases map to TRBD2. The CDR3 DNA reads TGCGCCAGCAGCCAGGGACTAGCGGGGGGCATAGGCTACGAGCAGTACTTC. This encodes CASSQGLAGGIGYEQYF.